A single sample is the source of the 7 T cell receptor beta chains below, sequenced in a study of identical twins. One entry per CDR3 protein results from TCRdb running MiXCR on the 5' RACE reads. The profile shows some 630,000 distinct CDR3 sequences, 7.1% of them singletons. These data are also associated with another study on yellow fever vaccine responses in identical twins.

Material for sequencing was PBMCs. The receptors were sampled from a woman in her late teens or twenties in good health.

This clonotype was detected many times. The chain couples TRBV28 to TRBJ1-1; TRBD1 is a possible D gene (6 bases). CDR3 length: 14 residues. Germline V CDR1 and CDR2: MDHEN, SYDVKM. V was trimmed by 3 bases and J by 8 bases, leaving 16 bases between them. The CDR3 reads CASSFGGEGKEAFF. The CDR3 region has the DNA TGTGCCAGCAGTTTTGGGGGCGAGGGAAAAGAAGCTTTCTTT.

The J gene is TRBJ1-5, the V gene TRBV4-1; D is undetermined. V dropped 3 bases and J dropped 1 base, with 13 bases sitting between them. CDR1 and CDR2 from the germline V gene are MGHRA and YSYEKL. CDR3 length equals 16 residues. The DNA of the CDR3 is TGCGCCAGCAGCCAGGAATGGACTAGCAGCAATCAGCCCCAGCATTTT. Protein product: CASSQEWTSSNQPQHF.

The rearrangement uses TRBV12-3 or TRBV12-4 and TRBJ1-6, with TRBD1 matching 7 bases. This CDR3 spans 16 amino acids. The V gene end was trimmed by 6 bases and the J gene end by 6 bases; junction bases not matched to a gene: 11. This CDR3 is CASSSPDREVNSPLHF. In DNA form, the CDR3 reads TGTGCCAGCAGCTCACCCGACAGGGAAGTTAATTCACCCCTCCACTTT.

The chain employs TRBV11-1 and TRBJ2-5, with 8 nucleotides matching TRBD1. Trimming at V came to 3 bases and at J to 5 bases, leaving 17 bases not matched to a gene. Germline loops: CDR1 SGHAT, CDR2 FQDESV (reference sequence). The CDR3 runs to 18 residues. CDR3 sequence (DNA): TGTGCCAGCAGCTTGGGGACAGGAAACTTACAGACGTGGGAGACCCAGTACTTC. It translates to CASSLGTGNLQTWETQYF.

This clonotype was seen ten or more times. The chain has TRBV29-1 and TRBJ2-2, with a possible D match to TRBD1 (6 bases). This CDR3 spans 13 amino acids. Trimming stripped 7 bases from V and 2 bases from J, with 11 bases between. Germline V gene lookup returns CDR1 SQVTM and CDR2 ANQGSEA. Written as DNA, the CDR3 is TGCAGCGCCGAGGGGGTAAACACCGGGGAGCTGTTTTTT. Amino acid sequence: CSAEGVNTGELFF.

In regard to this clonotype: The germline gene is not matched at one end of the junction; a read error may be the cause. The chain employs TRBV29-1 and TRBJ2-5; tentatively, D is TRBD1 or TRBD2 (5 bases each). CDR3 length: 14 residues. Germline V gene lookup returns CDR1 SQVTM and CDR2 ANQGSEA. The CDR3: CSVEGGTVQETQYF. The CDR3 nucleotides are TGCAGCGTCGAAGGTGGGACGGTACAAGAGACCCAGTACTTC. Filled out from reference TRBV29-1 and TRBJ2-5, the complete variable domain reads SAVISQKPSRDICQRGTSLTIQCQVDSQVTMMFWYRQQPGQSLTLIATANQGSEATYESGFVIDKFPISRPNLTFSTLTVSNMSPEDSSIYLCSVEGGTVQETQYFGPGTRLLVL.

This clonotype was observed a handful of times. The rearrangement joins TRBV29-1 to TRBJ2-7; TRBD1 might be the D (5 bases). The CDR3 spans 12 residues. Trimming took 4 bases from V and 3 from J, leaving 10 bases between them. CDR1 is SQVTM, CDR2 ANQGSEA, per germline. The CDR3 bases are TGCAGCGTTGCCAGGGTGGGCTACGAGCAGTACTTC. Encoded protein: CSVARVGYEQYF.